The rows below give T cell receptor beta chains drawn from one sample of a study of CD4+ T cells in melanoma. Sequenced by immunoSEQ multiplex PCR; TCRdb stores in-frame clones only, minus some. Counted here are thousands of clones, around 50% occurring once; the ten biggest clones make up roughly a sixth. The material sequenced was cells from a culture (not recorded whether cultured in vitro). All receptors come from a human donor with melanoma. CDR3s include the opening cysteine and the closing phenylalanine or tryptophan. D genes are given only for firm matches. Clone size is given for some rows only: seen once, a few or many times, or a class if the clone is expanded.

size	D	V	length	J	CDR3	DNA
few	NA	TRBV11-3	14	TRBJ2-7	CASSSGTLPSEQYF	TGTGCCAGCAGCTCCGGGACCCTCCCTTCTGAGCAGTACTTC
NA	NA	TRBV5-8	14	TRBJ1-4	CASRRGPTNEKLFF	TGTGCCAGCAGGCGGGGACCCACTAATGAAAAACTGTTTTTT
once	NA	TRBV4-1	16	TRBJ1-2	CASSQDVTAAPYGYTF	TGCGCCAGCAGCCAAGACGTTACGGCAGCACCCTATGGCTACACCTTC
NA	TRBD2	TRBV9	16	TRBJ2-4	CASSVGASGGVNIQYF	TGTGCCAGCAGCGTAGGGGCTAGCGGGGGGGTAAACATTCAGTACTTC
NA	NA	TRBV6-1	14	TRBJ2-7	CASSERGEYYEQYF	TGTGCCAGCAGTGAAAGGGGCGAATACTACGAGCAGTACTTC
NA	NA	TRBV9	16	TRBJ1-3	CASSVEPGGSGNTIYF	TGTGCCAGCAGCGTGGAGCCTGGGGGATCTGGAAACACCATATATTTT
few	NA	TRBV6-1	13	TRBJ1-3	CASGRQTGNTIYF	TGTGCCAGCGGAAGACAGACTGGAAACACCATATATTTT
NA	NA	TRBV5-1	16	TRBJ1-6	CASSPRLGGQGAPLHF	TGCGCCAGCAGCCCGCGACTTGGGGGACAAGGGGCACCCCTCCACTTT
NA	NA	TRBV9	13	TRBJ1-5	CASSNDLDQPQHF	TGTGCCAGCAGCAACGATCTAGATCAGCCCCAGCATTTT
NA	TRBD2	TRBV5-1	17	TRBJ2-2	CASHSPSGGLNTGELFF	TGCGCCAGCCATTCCCCTAGCGGGGGACTGAACACCGGGGAGCTGTTTTTT
NA	NA	TRBV6-6	14	TRBJ2-2	CASSGQLDTGELFF	TGTGCCAGCAGTGGGCAGCTCGACACCGGGGAGCTGTTTTTT
once	TRBD1	TRBV27	15	TRBJ1-5	CASSSGQGTNQPQHF	TGTGCCAGCAGTAGCGGACAGGGAACCAATCAGCCCCAGCATTTT
NA	TRBD1	TRBV4-1	16	TRBJ1-5	CASSQVGRGHRMAQHF	TGCGCCAGCAGCCAAGTCGGCAGGGGGCACCGGATGGCCCAGCATTTT
NA	NA	TRBV9	15	TRBJ2-4	CASSVGGLAKNIQYF	TGTGCCAGCAGCGTAGGGGGGCTAGCCAAAAACATTCAGTACTTC
NA	NA	TRBV14	15	TRBJ2-7	CASSQGRDSNREQYF	TGTGCCAGCAGCCAAGGTAGGGACTCCAATCGAGAGCAGTACTTC
NA	TRBD2	TRBV4-1	15	TRBJ2-1	CASSHQAGGLYEQFF	TGCGCCAGCAGCCATCAAGCGGGGGGGCTTTATGAGCAGTTCTTC
NA	NA	TRBV2	10	TRBJ2-7	CASSRDRAYF	TGTGCCAGCTCTAGAGACCGCGCCTACTTC
NA	NA	TRBV28	14	TRBJ2-1	CASSSRKGRNEQFF	TGTGCCAGCAGTTCCCGGAAGGGTCGGAATGAGCAGTTCTTC
few	TRBD2	TRBV5-8	16	TRBJ2-2	CASSPGLAGITGELFF	TGTGCCAGCAGCCCGGGACTAGCGGGGATTACCGGGGAGCTGTTTTTT
NA	NA	TRBV6-6	14	TRBJ1-5	CASSPGSSNQPQHF	TGTGCCAGCAGCCCAGGGAGTAGCAATCAGCCCCAGCATTTT
few	NA	TRBV15	16	TRBJ1-3	CATSRAGGPSGNTIYF	TGTGCCACCAGCCGGGCGGGGGGACCCTCTGGAAACACCATATATTTT
few	NA	TRBV7-9	13	TRBJ2-4	CASSSNTGAGQYF	TGTGCCAGCAGCTCCAATACAGGAGCTGGTCAGTACTTC
NA	NA	TRBV4-1	16	TRBJ1-6	CASSQERLENNSPLHF	TGCGCCAGCAGCCAAGAAAGGCTGGAGAATAATTCACCCCTCCACTTT
few	NA	TRBV9	16	TRBJ2-1	CASSPRPPHLWGEQFF	TGTGCCAGCAGCCCTAGACCCCCGCACCTCTGGGGTGAGCAGTTCTTC
few	NA	TRBV10-1	13	TRBJ1-1	CARPAKVYTEAFF	TGCGCCAGACCCGCCAAGGTGTACACTGAAGCTTTCTTT
NA	TRBD1	TRBV6-6	14	TRBJ1-2	CASSSTGQAYGYTF	TGTGCCAGCAGTTCCACCGGACAGGCCTATGGCTACACCTTC
few	NA	TRBV21-1	15	TRBJ2-3	CASSKGAGLADTQYF	TGTGCCAGCAGCAAAGGAGCTGGGTTGGCAGATACGCAGTATTTT
NA	NA	TRBV5-4	17	TRBJ1-1	CASSSSGAGRLDTEAFF	TGTGCCAGCAGCTCCTCGGGGGCCGGGCGTCTTGACACTGAAGCTTTCTTT
NA	NA	TRBV5-1	16	TRBJ2-4	CASSAGPDGAKNIQYF	TGCGCCAGCAGCGCCGGTCCCGATGGGGCCAAAAACATTCAGTACTTC
few	NA	TRBV29-1	14	TRBJ2-5	CSVVDTGVQETQYF	TGCAGCGTTGTGGATACAGGAGTACAAGAGACCCAGTACTTC
NA	NA	TRBV11-2	13	TRBJ2-7	CASSFTRDYEQYF	TGTGCCAGCAGCTTCACCAGGGACTACGAGCAGTACTTC
few	NA	TRBV5-4	14	TRBJ2-5	CASSLAGSQETQYF	TGTGCCAGCAGCTTGGCCGGGAGCCAAGAGACCCAGTACTTC
NA	NA	TRBV28	14	TRBJ1-3	CASSFQDSGNTIYF	TGTGCCAGCAGTTTCCAGGACTCTGGAAACACCATATATTTT